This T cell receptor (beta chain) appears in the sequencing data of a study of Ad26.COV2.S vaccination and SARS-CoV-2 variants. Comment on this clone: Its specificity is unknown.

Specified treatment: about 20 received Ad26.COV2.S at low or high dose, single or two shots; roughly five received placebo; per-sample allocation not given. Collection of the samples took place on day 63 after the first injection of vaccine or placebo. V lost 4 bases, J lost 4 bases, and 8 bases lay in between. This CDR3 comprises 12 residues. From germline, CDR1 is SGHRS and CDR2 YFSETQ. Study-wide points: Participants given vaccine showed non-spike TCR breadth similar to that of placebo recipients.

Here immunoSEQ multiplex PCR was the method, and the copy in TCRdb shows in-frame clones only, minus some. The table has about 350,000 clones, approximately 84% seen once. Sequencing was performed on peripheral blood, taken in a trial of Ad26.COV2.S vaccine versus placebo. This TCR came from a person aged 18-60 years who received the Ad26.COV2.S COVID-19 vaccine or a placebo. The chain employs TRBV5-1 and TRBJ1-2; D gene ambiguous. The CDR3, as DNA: TGCGCCAGCAGCGTAGGACTCTATGGCTACACCTTC. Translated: CASSVGLYGYTF.